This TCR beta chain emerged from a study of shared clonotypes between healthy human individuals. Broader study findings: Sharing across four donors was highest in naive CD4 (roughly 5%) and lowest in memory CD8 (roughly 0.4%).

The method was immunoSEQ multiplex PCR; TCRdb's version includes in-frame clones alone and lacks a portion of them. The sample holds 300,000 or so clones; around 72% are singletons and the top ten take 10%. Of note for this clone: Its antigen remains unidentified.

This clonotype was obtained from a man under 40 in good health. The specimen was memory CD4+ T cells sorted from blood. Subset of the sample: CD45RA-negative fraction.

The CDR3 DNA reads as TGTGCCAGCAGGTTTGAGGCCCCAACGAGGTATGGCTACACCTTC. Encoded protein: CASRFEAPTRYGYTF. The J gene is TRBJ1-2, the V gene TRBV5-4; D not resolved. V lost 5 bases and J 5 bases, leaving 19 bases between the germline ends. CDR3 length equals 15 residues. Germline V lookup: CDR1 SGHNT, CDR2 YYREEE (reference sequence).